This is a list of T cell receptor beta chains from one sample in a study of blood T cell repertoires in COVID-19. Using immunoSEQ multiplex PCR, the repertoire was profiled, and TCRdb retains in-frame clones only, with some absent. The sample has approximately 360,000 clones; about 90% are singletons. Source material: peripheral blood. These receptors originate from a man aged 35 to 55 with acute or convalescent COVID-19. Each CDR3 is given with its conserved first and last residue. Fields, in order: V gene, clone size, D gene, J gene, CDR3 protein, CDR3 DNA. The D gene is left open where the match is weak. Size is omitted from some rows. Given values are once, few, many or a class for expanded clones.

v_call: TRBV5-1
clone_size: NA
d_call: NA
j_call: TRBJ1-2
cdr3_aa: CASSPGGAIYGYTF
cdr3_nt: TGCGCCAGCAGCCCCGGGGGAGCTATATATGGCTACACCTTC

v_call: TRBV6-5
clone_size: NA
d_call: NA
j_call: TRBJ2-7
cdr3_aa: CASMVWGRYEQYF
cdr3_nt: TGTGCCAGCATGGTCTGGGGCCGGTACGAGCAGTACTTC

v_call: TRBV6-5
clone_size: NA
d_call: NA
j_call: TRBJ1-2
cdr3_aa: CASSSYRVSPRVGYTF
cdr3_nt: TGTGCCAGCAGTTCCTACAGGGTATCTCCGCGGGTTGGCTACACCTTC

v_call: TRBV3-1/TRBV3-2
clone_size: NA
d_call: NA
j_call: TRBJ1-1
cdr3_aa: CASSQPGYSTEAFF
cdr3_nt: TGTGCCAGCAGCCAGCCAGGTTATTCCACTGAAGCTTTCTTT

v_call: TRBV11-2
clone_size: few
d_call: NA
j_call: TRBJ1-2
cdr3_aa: CASSLGASDGYTF
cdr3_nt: TGTGCCAGCAGCTTGGGGGCTTCGGATGGCTACACCTTC

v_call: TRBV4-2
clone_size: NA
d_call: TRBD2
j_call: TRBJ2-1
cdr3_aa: CASSQTSGRSYNEQFF
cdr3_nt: TGTGCCAGCAGCCAAACTAGCGGGAGGTCTTACAATGAGCAGTTCTTC

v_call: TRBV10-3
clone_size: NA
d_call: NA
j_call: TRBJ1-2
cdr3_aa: CAISDPGVGYTF
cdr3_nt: TGTGCCATCAGTGACCCGGGGGTGGGCTACACCTTC

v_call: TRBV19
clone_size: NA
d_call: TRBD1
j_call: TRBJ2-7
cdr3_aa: CASSMWTGNEQYF
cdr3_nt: TGTGCCAGTAGTATGTGGACAGGGAACGAGCAGTACTTC

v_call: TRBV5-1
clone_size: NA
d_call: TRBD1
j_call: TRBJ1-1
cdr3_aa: CASSLAGTGYTEAFF
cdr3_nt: TGCGCCAGCAGCCTGGCCGGGACAGGGTACACTGAAGCTTTCTTT

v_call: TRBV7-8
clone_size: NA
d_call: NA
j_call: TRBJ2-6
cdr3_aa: CASSLMRASGANVLTF
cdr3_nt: TGTGCCAGCAGCTTAATGCGGGCCTCTGGGGCCAACGTCCTGACTTTC

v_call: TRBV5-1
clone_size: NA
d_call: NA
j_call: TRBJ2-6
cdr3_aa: CASSPTGYGANVLTF
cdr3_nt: TGCGCCAGCAGCCCTACAGGGTACGGGGCCAACGTCCTGACTTTC

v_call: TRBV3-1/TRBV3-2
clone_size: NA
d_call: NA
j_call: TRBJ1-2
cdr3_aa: CASSQVVQAHGYTF
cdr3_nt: TGTGCCAGCAGCCAAGTCGTACAGGCTCATGGCTACACCTTC

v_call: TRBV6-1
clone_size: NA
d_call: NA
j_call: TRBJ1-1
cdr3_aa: CASSESGTEAFF
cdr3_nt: TGTGCCAGCAGTGAAAGCGGCACTGAAGCTTTCTTT

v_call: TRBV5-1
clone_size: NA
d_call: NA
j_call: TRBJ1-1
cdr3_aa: CASSFNGERFEAFF
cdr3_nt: TGCGCCAGCAGCTTTAACGGGGAACGGTTTGAAGCTTTCTTT

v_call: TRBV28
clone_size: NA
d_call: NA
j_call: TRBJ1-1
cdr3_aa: CASSLSGDAEAFF
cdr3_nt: TGTGCCAGCAGTTTATCAGGGGACGCTGAAGCTTTCTTT

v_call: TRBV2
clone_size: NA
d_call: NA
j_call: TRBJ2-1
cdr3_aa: CASPPISYNEQFF
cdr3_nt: TGTGCCAGCCCCCCTATCTCCTACAATGAGCAGTTCTTC

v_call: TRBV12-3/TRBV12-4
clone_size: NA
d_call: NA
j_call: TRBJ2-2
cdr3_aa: CASILGDTGELFF
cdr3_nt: TGTGCCAGCATCCTCGGGGACACCGGGGAGCTGTTTTTT

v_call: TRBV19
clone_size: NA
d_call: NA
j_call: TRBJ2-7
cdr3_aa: CASSISGELIYEQYF
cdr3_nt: TGTGCCAGTAGTATATCAGGGGAGTTAATCTACGAGCAGTACTTC

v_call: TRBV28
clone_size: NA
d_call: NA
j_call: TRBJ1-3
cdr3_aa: CASSPRGSNTIYF
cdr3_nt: TGTGCCAGCAGCCCCAGGGGTTCCAACACCATATATTTT

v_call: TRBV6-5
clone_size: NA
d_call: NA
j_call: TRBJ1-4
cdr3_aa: CASSPAGGRGKLFF
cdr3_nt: TGTGCCAGCAGTCCGGCGGGGGGGCGCGGAAAACTGTTTTTT

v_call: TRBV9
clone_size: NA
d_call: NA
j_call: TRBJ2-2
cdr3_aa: CASSVEGGTTGELFF
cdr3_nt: TGTGCCAGCAGCGTAGAGGGGGGGACCACCGGGGAGCTGTTTTTT

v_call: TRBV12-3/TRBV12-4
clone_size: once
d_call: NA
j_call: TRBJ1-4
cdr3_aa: CASTTGQEKLFF
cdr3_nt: TGTGCCAGCACCACCGGTCAAGAAAAACTGTTTTTT

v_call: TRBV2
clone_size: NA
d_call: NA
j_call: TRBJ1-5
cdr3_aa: CASSRGSGNQPQHF
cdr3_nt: TGTGCCAGCAGTCGGGGTAGCGGCAATCAGCCCCAGCATTTT

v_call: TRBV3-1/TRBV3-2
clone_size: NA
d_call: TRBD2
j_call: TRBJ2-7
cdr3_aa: CASSQGPLAGYEQYF
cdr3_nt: TGTGCCAGCAGCCAAGGGCCCCTAGCGGGCTACGAGCAGTACTTC

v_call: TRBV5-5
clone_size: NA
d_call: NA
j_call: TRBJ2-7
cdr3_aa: CASSLRLVGEQYF
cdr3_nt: TGTGCCAGCAGCCTGAGACTAGTAGGCGAGCAGTACTTC

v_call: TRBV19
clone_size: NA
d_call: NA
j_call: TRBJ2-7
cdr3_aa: CASSPQARTYEQYF
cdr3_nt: TGTGCCAGTAGTCCCCAGGCAAGAACCTACGAGCAGTACTTC

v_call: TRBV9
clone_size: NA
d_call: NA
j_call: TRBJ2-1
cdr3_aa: CASSGRAGVRDEQFF
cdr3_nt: TGTGCCAGCAGCGGGAGGGCAGGAGTACGTGATGAGCAGTTCTTC

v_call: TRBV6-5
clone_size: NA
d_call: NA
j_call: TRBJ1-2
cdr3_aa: CASSPRVEPFSGYTF
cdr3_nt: TGTGCCAGCAGTCCTCGTGTAGAACCGTTTAGTGGCTACACCTTC

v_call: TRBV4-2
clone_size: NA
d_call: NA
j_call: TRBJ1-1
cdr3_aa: CASSQTDRLGTEAFF
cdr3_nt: TGTGCCAGCAGCCAAACCGACAGGTTGGGGACTGAAGCTTTCTTT

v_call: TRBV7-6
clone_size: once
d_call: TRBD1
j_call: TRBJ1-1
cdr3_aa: CASSSRDRSTEAFF
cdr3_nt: TGTGCCAGCAGCTCCCGGGACAGGTCCACTGAAGCTTTCTTT

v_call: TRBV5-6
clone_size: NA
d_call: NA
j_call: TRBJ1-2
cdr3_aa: CASSLGAGFYGYTF
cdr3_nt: TGTGCCAGCAGCTTGGGGGCAGGGTTCTATGGCTACACCTTC

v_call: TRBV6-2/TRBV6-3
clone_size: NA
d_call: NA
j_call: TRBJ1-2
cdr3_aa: CASSYSAGTPTGYTF
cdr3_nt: TGTGCCAGCAGTTACTCTGCCGGGACACCTACGGGCTACACCTTC

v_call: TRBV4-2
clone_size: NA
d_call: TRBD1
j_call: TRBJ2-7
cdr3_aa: CASSQGQGIDEQYF
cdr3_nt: TGTGCCAGCAGCCAGGGACAGGGGATCGACGAGCAGTACTTC

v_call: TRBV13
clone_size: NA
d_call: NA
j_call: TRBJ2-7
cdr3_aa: CASSLGRDEQYF
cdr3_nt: TGTGCCAGCAGCTTAGGCAGGGACGAGCAGTACTTC

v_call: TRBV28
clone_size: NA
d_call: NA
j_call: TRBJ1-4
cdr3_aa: CASSFSPGWANEKLFF
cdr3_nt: TGTGCCAGCAGTTTCAGTCCAGGGTGGGCAAATGAAAAACTGTTTTTT

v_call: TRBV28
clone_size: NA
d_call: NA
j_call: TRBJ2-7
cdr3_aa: CASSWTPSYEQYF
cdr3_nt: TGTGCCAGCAGTTGGACTCCCTCCTACGAGCAGTACTTC

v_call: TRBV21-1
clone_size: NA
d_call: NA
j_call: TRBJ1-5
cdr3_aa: CARTGSQPQHF
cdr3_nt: TGTGCCAGGACAGGTTCCCAGCCCCAGCATTTT

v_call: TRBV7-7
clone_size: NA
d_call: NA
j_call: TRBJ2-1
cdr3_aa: CASSPRTTLSYNEQFF
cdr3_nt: TGTGCTAGCAGCCCCCGGACTACCCTCTCCTACAATGAGCAGTTCTTC

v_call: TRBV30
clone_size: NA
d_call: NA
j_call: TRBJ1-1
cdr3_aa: CASHRRTEAFF
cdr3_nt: TGTGCCTCCCACCGCCGGACTGAAGCTTTCTTT

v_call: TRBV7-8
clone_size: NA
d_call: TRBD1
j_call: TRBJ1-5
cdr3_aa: CASQLWASTGENQPQHF
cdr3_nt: TGTGCCAGCCAACTCTGGGCGAGTACAGGGGAGAATCAGCCCCAGCATTTT